The 29 T cell receptor beta chains in this list originate from one sample, sequenced in a study of T-cell memory formation after mild COVID-19. Using its own MiXCR run on the 5' RACE reads, TCRdb lists one record per CDR3 protein. Found here are 190,000 or so distinct CDR3 sequences, roughly a fifth of them singletons; the top ten hold 23%. Sequencing was carried out using PBMCs or a T cell subset sorted from them (not recorded which). These receptors were obtained from an adult woman who had mild COVID-19 (a few samples of this study predate the infection). Cell type and time point are not known.

This clonotype was seen a few times. The gene calls are TRBV27 and TRBJ2-1; tentative D call: TRBD2 (6 bases). The germline V gene has CDR1 MNHEY and CDR2 SMNVEV (reference sequence). The CDR3 totals 15 residues. Trimming took off 5 bases at V and 0 bases at J, with 11 bases between the two ends. In DNA, the CDR3 is TGTGCCAGCAGTATTGGCGGGAACTCCTACAATGAGCAGTTCTTC. As protein: CASSIGGNSYNEQFF.

On this clonotype: At one end the junction does not follow the germline gene, possibly because of a read error. The V gene is TRBV3-1, the J gene TRBJ2-5; possibly TRBD2 for D (6 bases). CDR3 length: 12 residues. Germline V lookup: CDR1 LGHDT, CDR2 YNNKEL (reference sequence). The CDR3 nucleotides read TGTGCCAGCAGCCAAGGGCCGGGACTTAGGTCCTTC. Translated: CASSQGPGLRSF.

The chain employs TRBV9 and TRBJ1-1; D may be TRBD1 (5 bases). Germline V CDR1 and CDR2: SGDLS, YYNGEE. CDR3 length equals 15 residues. Between the trimmed V and J ends, which lost 0 bases and 0 bases, there was a span of 9 bases. The CDR3 sequence: CASSVESGLNTEAFF. The CDR3 DNA sequence: TGTGCCAGCAGCGTAGAATCAGGGCTGAACACTGAAGCTTTCTTT.

This chain uses TRBV12-3 or TRBV12-4 with TRBJ2-1; 7 bases are a match to TRBD2. This CDR3 is 11 amino acids long. The trim removed 7 bases at V and 8 bases at J, leaving 2 bases unmatched. For the CDR3, the DNA is TGTGCCAGCACCCGGGGGGATGAGCAGTTCTTC. Its protein is CASTRGDEQFF.

The V call is TRBV19, the J call TRBJ1-1; D ambiguous. Germline CDR1 reads LNHDA; CDR2 reads SQIVND (reference sequence). Between the trimmed V and J ends, which lost 3 bases and 0 bases, there was a span of 8 bases. The CDR3 loop spans 14 amino acids. This CDR3 is CASSIPGMNTEAFF. The CDR3 DNA reads TGTGCCAGTAGTATTCCGGGGATGAACACTGAAGCTTTCTTT.

The sample holds a few counts of this clonotype. The chain employs TRBV5-5 and TRBJ2-5; no clear D gene. The CDR3 is made up of 14 amino acids. The germline V gene encodes CDR1 SGHKS and CDR2 YYEKEE (reference sequence). The V gene lost 6 bases and the J gene lost 1 base, with 13 bases spanning the gap. In DNA, the CDR3 is TGTGCCAGCAAAAATCGGGCCTTCCAAGAGACCCAGTACTTC. Amino acid sequence: CASKNRAFQETQYF.

V and J are TRBV7-3 and TRBJ2-1; a weak D match, TRBD2 (6 bases). Germline values: CDR1 SGHTA, CDR2 FQGTGA. The CDR3 contains 14 residues. Trimming stripped 3 bases from V and 7 bases from J, with 13 bases between. CDR3 DNA: TGTGCCAGCAGCTTGGCATCTGGGGGGAATGAGCAGTTCTTC. Its protein is CASSLASGGNEQFF.

This clonotype was observed a few times. This chain joins TRBV7-8 and TRBJ2-5; D is undetermined. Germline CDR1 and CDR2: SGHVS and FQNEAQ. V lost 3 bases to trimming and J lost 6 bases, with 2 bases between them. The CDR3 length is 10 residues. In nucleotides, the CDR3 is TGTGCCAGCAGCTTCCAGACCCAGTACTTC. Amino acid sequence: CASSFQTQYF.

The chain couples TRBV6-5 to TRBJ2-5; D is uncertain. The CDR3 length is 14 residues. Germline CDR1 and CDR2: MNHEY and SVGAGI. With 0 bases removed from V and 5 bases from J, the gap between germline ends came to 10 bases. CDR3: CASSYSGVGETQYF. DNA for the CDR3: TGTGCCAGCAGTTACTCTGGGGTAGGGGAGACCCAGTACTTC.

This chain uses TRBV13 with TRBJ1-1, with 9 positions matching TRBD1. The CDR3 covers 14 residues. The ends lost 5 bases at V and 1 base at J; junction bases unmatched: 2. Germline V gene lookup returns CDR1 PRHDT and CDR2 FYEKMQ (reference sequence). CDR3 residues: CASSGDRENTEAFF. DNA of the CDR3: TGTGCCAGCAGCGGGGACAGGGAGAACACTGAAGCTTTCTTT.

V and J are TRBV27 and TRBJ2-1; 7 nucleotides agree with TRBD2. This CDR3 has 17 residues. Unmatched junction bases numbered 7, after V lost 2 bases and J lost 0 bases. Germline CDR1 and CDR2: MNHEY and SMNVEV (reference sequence). CDR3 DNA: TGTGCCAGCAGTTTAATAGGGGAGGGTGTCTCCTACAATGAGCAGTTCTTC. Its protein is CASSLIGEGVSYNEQFF.

This clonotype showed up just a few times. V gene TRBV5-6 combines with J gene TRBJ2-1; 10 nucleotides line up with TRBD2. The CDR3 contains 17 residues. Unmatched junction bases numbered 10, after V lost 4 bases and J lost 3 bases. Germline V gives CDR1 SGHDT, CDR2 YYEEEE. In DNA, the CDR3 is TGTGCCAGCAGCCAGACGACTAGCGGGTATTACTACAATGAGCAGTTCTTC. Translated, it gives CASSQTTSGYYYNEQFF.

This clonotype has more than one count but fewer than ten. This CDR3 is CASSRLAGETDTQYF. Here the CDR3 DNA reads TGCGCCAGCAGCCGCCTAGCGGGGGAGACAGATACGCAGTATTTT. V gene TRBV4-1 combines with J gene TRBJ2-3, with 10 bases aligning to TRBD2. The CDR3 contains 15 residues. The V gene end was trimmed by 4 bases and the J gene end by 3 bases; junction bases not matched to a gene: 4. Per the germline V gene, CDR1 is MGHRA and CDR2 is YSYEKL.

This clonotype was counted only a few times. This rearrangement joins TRBV4-1 to TRBJ2-2; TRBD2 matches at 13 bases. This CDR3 spans 14 amino acids. V was pared by 5 bases and J by 7 bases, with 1 base of the junction left unmatched. The germline gives CDR1 MGHRA, CDR2 YSYEKL. The CDR3 protein is CASSRTSGSGELFF. CDR3 nucleotides: TGCGCCAGCAGCAGGACTAGCGGGAGCGGGGAGCTGTTTTTT.

The rearrangement uses TRBV5-6 and TRBJ1-1; D unresolved. V was trimmed by 3 bases and J by 5 bases, leaving 14 bases between them. The CDR3 covers 14 residues. Germline V gives CDR1 SGHDT, CDR2 YYEEEE. CDR3 DNA: TGTGCCAGCAGCTACCGATCCGAGTCGACTGAAGCTTTCTTT. Its protein is CASSYRSESTEAFF.

This clonotype turned up a few times. The chain is built from TRBV4-1 and TRBJ2-1, with a possible D match to TRBD1 (6 bases). The germline gives CDR1 MGHRA, CDR2 YSYEKL. The CDR3 is 14 amino acids. The germline V and J ends were trimmed by 5 bases and 7 bases, with 15 bases remaining between them. The CDR3 loop reads CASSLETGTNEQFF. CDR3 DNA sequence: TGCGCCAGCAGCTTGGAGACAGGAACTAATGAGCAGTTCTTC.

This clonotype was counted many times. V and J are TRBV7-9 and TRBJ2-7; D is possibly TRBD1 or TRBD2 (6 bases each). V gave up 9 bases and J gave up 5 bases, with 14 bases separating them. CDR1 is SEHNR and CDR2 is FQNEAQ in the germline V gene (reference sequence). CDR3 size: 12 residues. The CDR3 spells CASRIGGNEQYF. The CDR3 DNA sequence: TGTGCCAGTAGGATCGGGGGCAACGAGCAGTACTTC.

This chain connects TRBV5-6 to TRBJ2-7; no reliable D call. CDR3 size: 14 residues. Germline assignment: CDR1 SGHDT and CDR2 YYEEEE. V was cut by 2 bases and J by 0 bases, with 9 bases left in between. The CDR3 is CASSFIVSSYEQYF. For the CDR3, the DNA is TGTGCCAGCAGCTTTATCGTCAGCTCCTACGAGCAGTACTTC.

V and J are TRBV27 and TRBJ2-3; TRBD1 aligns across 9 bases. This CDR3 spans 16 amino acids. Germline CDR1 reads MNHEY; CDR2 reads SMNVEV (reference sequence). Losses at the gene ends were 5 bases for V and 6 bases for J; bases not matched to a gene: 12. CDR3 DNA: TGTGCCAGCAGTGAGTCCCGGGACAGGGTCGGGGATACGCAGTATTTT. Translated: CASSESRDRVGDTQYF.

This clonotype has only a few counts. V gene TRBV2 combines with J gene TRBJ2-3; TRBD2 matches at 9 bases. The CDR3 runs 17 residues. Germline V gene data show CDR1 as SNHLY and CDR2 as FYNNEI. V gave up 6 bases and J gave up 0 bases; unmatched junction bases: 10. The CDR3 region has the DNA TGTGCCAGCAGAGAGGCGGGGGGGGCTCTAAGCACAGATACGCAGTATTTT. As protein: CASREAGGALSTDTQYF.

This clonotype was found many times. The chain is built from TRBV7-7 and TRBJ2-1; 12 nucleotides agree with TRBD2. V lost 4 bases, J lost 7 bases, and 14 bases stayed unmatched. Germline-derived CDR1 and CDR2 are SSHAT and FNYEAQ (reference sequence). This CDR3 has 18 residues. The CDR3 protein is CASSSGALAGGAYNEQFF. The CDR3 bases are TGTGCCAGCAGCTCAGGCGCACTAGCGGGGGGTGCATATAATGAGCAGTTCTTC.

The chain links TRBV27 to TRBJ2-5; 8 nucleotides agree with TRBD2. The germline V gene has CDR1 MNHEY and CDR2 SMNVEV (reference sequence). This CDR3 is built from 17 residues. With V trimmed by 8 bases and J by 4 bases, 18 bases remained unmatched. The CDR3 sequence: CASSPALAGPTGETQYF. CDR3 bases: TGTGCCAGCTCACCGGCGCTAGCGGGTCCTACCGGAGAGACCCAGTACTTC.

The chain is built from TRBV6-5 and TRBJ2-7, with D perhaps TRBD2 (5 bases). Trimming stripped 5 bases from V and 2 bases from J, with 16 bases between. The germline V gene encodes CDR1 MNHEY and CDR2 SVGAGI. The CDR3 totals 15 residues. The CDR3 nucleotides are TGTGCCAGCAGTGCTGGGCTAGCTGATCCCTACGAGCAGTACTTC. Its translation: CASSAGLADPYEQYF.

This chain uses TRBV4-1 with TRBJ1-1; 7 nucleotides agree with TRBD1. Germline trimming cut 1 base from V and 4 bases from J; bases unmatched to any gene: 9. Germline V gives CDR1 MGHRA, CDR2 YSYEKL. CDR3 length equals 16 residues. This CDR3 reads CASSQAGRGGRTEAFF. DNA for the CDR3: TGCGCCAGCAGCCAAGCCGGTCGAGGGGGCCGCACTGAAGCTTTCTTT.

The rearrangement uses TRBV29-1 and TRBJ1-2; 9 nucleotides align to TRBD1. This CDR3 contains 13 residues. Germline CDR1 and CDR2: SQVTM and ANQGSEA. The ends lost 3 bases at V and 7 bases at J; junction bases unmatched: 6. CDR3 sequence (DNA): TGCAGCGTTGAGGAGGGGACAGGGAGTGGCTACACCTTC. Amino acid sequence: CSVEEGTGSGYTF.

In its sample, this clonotype was seen a few times. J is TRBJ2-7 and V is TRBV12-3 or TRBV12-4; tentatively, D is TRBD2 (6 bases). The CDR3 runs 12 residues. Trimming pared 5 bases from V and 3 bases from J, leaving 8 bases between. The CDR3 protein is CASSGTRYEQYF. CDR3 sequence (DNA): TGTGCCAGCAGTGGGACTCGCTACGAGCAGTACTTC.

V and J are TRBV9 and TRBJ1-1; the D gene is possibly TRBD1 (6 bases). The CDR3 runs 13 residues. V was pared by 4 bases and J by 4 bases, with 11 bases between. Germline CDR1 reads SGDLS; CDR2 reads YYNGEE. CDR3 in amino acids: CASSPGVGTEAFF. The CDR3 DNA reads as TGTGCCAGCAGCCCAGGGGTTGGCACTGAAGCTTTCTTT. Full variable domain (remainder filled in from reference TRBV9 and TRBJ1-1): DSGVTQTPKHLITATGQRVTLRCSPRSGDLSVYWYQQSLDQGLQFLIQYYNGEERAKGNILERFSAQQFPDLHSELNLSSLELGDSALYFCASSPGVGTEAFFGQGTRLTVV.

CDR3 protein: CASEGQGAHGYTF. The DNA of the CDR3 is TGTGCCAGCGAGGGACAGGGGGCCCACGGCTACACCTTC. This chain connects TRBV2 to TRBJ1-2; 12 nucleotides match TRBD1. From germline, CDR1 is SNHLY and CDR2 FYNNEI. V was pared by 8 bases and J by 8 bases, with 6 bases of the junction left unmatched. The CDR3 is made up of 13 amino acids.

The rearrangement uses TRBV7-8 and TRBJ1-2; no firm D call. V lost 5 bases, J lost 0 bases, and 16 bases lay in between. CDR3 length: 16 residues. Germline V gene sequence: CDR1 SGHVS, CDR2 FQNEAQ. In nucleotides, the CDR3 is TGTGCCAGCAGCACGAGTGGTTCTGATGCTAACTATGGCTACACCTTC. Residues: CASSTSGSDANYGYTF.